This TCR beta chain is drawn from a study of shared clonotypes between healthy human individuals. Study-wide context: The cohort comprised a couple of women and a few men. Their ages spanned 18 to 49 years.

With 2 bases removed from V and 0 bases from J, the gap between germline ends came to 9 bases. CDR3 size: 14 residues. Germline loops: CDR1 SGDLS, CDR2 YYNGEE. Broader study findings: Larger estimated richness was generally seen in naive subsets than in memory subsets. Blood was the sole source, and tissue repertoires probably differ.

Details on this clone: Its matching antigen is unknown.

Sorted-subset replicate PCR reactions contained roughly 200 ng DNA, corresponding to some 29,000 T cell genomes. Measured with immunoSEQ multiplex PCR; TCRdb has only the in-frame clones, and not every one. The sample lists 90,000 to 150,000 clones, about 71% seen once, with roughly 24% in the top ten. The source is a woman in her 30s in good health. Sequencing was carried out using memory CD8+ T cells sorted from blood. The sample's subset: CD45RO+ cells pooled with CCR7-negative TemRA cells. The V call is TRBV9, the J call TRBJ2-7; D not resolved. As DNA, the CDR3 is TGTGCCAGCAGCGTGCATGGAAGCTCCTACGAGCAGTACTTC. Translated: CASSVHGSSYEQYF.